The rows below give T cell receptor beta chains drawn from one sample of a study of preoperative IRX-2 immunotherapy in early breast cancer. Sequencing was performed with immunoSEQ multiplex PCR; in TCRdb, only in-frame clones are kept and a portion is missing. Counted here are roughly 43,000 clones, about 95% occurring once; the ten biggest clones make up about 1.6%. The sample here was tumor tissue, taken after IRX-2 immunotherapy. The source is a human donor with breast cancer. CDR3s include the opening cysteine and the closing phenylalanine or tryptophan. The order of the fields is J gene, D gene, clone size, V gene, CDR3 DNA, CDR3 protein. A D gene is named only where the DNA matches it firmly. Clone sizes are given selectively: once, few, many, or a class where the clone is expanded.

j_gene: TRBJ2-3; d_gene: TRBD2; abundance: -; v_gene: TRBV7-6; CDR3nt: TGTGCCAGCGCCATCTCTCCCTGGGGTCTAGCGGGAGGTTCGCAGTATTTT; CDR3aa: CASAISPWGLAGGSQYF
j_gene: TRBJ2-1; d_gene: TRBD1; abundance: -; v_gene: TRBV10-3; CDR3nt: TGTGCCATCAGTGGCGGGACAGGATACAATGAGCAGTTCTTC; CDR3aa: CAISGGTGYNEQFF
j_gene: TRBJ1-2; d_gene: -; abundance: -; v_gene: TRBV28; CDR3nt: TGTGCCAGCAATGGAGTCGGCGACTATGGCTACACCTTC; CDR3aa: CASNGVGDYGYTF
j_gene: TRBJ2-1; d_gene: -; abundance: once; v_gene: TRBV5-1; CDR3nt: TGCGCCAGCAGCGTGCAGGGGTACAATGAGCAGTTCTTC; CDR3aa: CASSVQGYNEQFF
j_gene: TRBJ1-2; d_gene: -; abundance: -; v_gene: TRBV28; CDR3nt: TGTGCCAGCAGGCCGGGACATATCGCCTATGGCTACACCTTC; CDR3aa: CASRPGHIAYGYTF
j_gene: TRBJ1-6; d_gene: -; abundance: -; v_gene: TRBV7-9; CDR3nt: TGTGCCAGCAGCTTAGGCGACGGACAAAATTCACCCCTCCACTTT; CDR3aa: CASSLGDGQNSPLHF
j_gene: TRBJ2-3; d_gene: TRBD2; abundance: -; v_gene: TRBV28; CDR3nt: TGTGCCAGCAGAGGACTAGCGGGAGGAGTAGGTGCAGATACGCAGTATTTT; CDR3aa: CASRGLAGGVGADTQYF
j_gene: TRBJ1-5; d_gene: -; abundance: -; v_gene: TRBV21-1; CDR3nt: TGTGCCAGCAGCAAGGTAGACAGGTGGGGACTTCAGCCCCAGCATTTT; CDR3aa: CASSKVDRWGLQPQHF
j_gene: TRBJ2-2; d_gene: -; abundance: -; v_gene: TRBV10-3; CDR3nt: TGTGCCATCAGAGGTGGCGGAAACACCGGGGAGCTGTTTTTT; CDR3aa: CAIRGGGNTGELFF
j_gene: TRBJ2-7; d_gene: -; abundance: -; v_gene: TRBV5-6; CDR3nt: TGTGCCAGCAGCTTTTCAGGTCGCTACGAGCAGTACTTC; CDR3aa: CASSFSGRYEQYF
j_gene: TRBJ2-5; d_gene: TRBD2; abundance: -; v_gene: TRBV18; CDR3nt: TGTGCCAGCTCACCACCTAGCGGGGGGGCAGGTGAGACCCAGTACTTC; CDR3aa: CASSPPSGGAGETQYF
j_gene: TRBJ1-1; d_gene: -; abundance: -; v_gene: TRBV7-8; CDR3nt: TGTGCCAGCAGCCGCGGGGGAGGGGAAGCTTTCTTT; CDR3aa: CASSRGGGEAFF
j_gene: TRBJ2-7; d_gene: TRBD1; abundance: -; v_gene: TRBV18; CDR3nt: TGTGCCAGCTTTTCCGGGACAGGGCCCCACGAGCAGTACTTC; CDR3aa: CASFSGTGPHEQYF
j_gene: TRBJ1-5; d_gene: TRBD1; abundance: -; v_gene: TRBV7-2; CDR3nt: TGTGCCAGCAGCCCTGGGACAGCTAGGAATCAGCCCCAGCATTTT; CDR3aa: CASSPGTARNQPQHF
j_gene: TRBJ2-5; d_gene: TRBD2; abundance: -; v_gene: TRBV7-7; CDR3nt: TGTGCCAGCAGCCCTACGACTAGCGGGAGGGTTGAGACCCAGTACTTC; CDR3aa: CASSPTTSGRVETQYF
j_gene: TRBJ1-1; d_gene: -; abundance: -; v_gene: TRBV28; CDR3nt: TGTGCCAGCAGTTTCAGGCTAGAAGCTTTCTTT; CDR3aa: CASSFRLEAFF
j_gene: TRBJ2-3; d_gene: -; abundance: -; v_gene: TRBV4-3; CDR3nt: TGCGCCAGCAGCCAAGTCGATTTTAGCACAGATACGCAGTATTTT; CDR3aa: CASSQVDFSTDTQYF
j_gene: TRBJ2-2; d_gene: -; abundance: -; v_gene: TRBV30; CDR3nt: TGTGCCTGGAGTCCCGGGCGGACATTTGGCGGGGAGCTGTTTTTT; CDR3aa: CAWSPGRTFGGELFF
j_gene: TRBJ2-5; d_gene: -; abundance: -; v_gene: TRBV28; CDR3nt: TGTGCCAGCAGCTTTGGGGGAGTTCGAGAGACCCAGTACTTC; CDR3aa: CASSFGGVRETQYF
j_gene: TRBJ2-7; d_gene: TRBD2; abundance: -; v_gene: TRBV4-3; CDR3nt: TGCGCCAGCAGCCGGCAGCGGGACGCCCCCATGAGCTACGAGCAGTACTTC; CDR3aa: CASSRQRDAPMSYEQYF
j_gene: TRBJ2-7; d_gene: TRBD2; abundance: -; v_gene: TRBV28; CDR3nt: TGTGCCAGCAGCCCCGGGGGGGACTTCTCCTACGAGCAGTACTTC; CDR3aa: CASSPGGDFSYEQYF
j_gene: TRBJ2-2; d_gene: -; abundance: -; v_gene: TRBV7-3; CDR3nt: TGTGCCAGCAGCTACAACCCGGGCACCGGGGAGCTGTTTTTT; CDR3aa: CASSYNPGTGELFF
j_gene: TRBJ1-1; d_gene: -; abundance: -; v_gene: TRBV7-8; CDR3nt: TGTGCCAGCAGCAGACACAGGGACGCCGGTGCCACTGAAGCTTTCTTT; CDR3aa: CASSRHRDAGATEAFF
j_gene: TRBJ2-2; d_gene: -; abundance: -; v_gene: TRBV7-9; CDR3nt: TGTGCCAGCAGCTTACCCCGGGTAGGCACCGGGGAGCTGTTTTTT; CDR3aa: CASSLPRVGTGELFF
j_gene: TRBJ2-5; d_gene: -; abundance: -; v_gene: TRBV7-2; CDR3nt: TGTGCCAGCAGCTTAAGATACTTCGGAATGGCCCAGTACTTC; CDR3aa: CASSLRYFGMAQYF
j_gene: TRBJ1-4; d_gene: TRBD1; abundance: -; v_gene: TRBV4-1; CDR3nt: TGCGCCAGCAGCCAAGAGGGGCCGGGACAGGGGCTTGAAAAACTGTTTTTT; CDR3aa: CASSQEGPGQGLEKLFF
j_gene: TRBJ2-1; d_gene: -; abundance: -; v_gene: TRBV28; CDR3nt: TGTGCCAGCAGCCCGGGGGTCCGCCGGGGGGAGCAGTTCTTC; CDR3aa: CASSPGVRRGEQFF
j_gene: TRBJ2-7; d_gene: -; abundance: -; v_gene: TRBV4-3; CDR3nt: TGCGCCAGCAGCCTTGATAGCGGTAACTACGAGCAGTACTTC; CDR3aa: CASSLDSGNYEQYF
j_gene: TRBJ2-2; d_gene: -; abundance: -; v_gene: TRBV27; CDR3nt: TGTGCCAGCGGACGGACAGCGAACACCGGGGAGCTGTTTTTT; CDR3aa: CASGRTANTGELFF
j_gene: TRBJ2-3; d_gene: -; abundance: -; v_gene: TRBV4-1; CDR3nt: TGCGCCAGCAGTGCTAGCCCCACAGATACGCAGTATTTT; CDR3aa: CASSASPTDTQYF
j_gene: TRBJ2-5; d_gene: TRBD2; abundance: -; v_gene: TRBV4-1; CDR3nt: TGCGCCAGCAGCCAATCTTCCAGCGGGAGGAAGGAGACCCAGTACTTC; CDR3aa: CASSQSSSGRKETQYF
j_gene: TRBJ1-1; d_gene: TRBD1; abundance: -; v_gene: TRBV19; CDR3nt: TGTGCCAGTAGTAAGGACAGGGGGAACACTGAAGCTTTCTTT; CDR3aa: CASSKDRGNTEAFF
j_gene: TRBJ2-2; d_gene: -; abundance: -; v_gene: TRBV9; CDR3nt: TGTGCCAGCAGCTCACTTAGGGGCGAGACCATCGCTGGCACCGGGGAGCTGTTTTTT; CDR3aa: CASSSLRGETIAGTGELFF
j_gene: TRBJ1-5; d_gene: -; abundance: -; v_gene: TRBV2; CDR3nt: TGTGCCAGCAGGCCGGGTCAAGTCGGTCCGAGCAATCAGCCCCAGCATTTT; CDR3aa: CASRPGQVGPSNQPQHF
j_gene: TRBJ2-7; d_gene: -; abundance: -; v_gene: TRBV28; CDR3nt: TGTGCCAGCAGTTCCCATCGCGAGGGGGTAAGGTTCTACGAGCAGTACTTC; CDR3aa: CASSSHREGVRFYEQYF
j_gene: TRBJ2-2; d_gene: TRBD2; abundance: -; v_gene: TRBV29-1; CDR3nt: TGCAGCGTTGTACTGGCGGGGGGCACCGGGGAGCTGTTTTTT; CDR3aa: CSVVLAGGTGELFF
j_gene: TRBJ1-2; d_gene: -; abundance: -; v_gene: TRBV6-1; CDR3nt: TGTGCCAGCAGTGAAGCAGGGGATGGCTACACCTTC; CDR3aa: CASSEAGDGYTF
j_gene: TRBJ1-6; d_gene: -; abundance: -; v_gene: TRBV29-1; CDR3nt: TGCAGCGTTGTGCTTGGGCCCCCTTCCTATAATTCACCCCTCCACTTT; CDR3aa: CSVVLGPPSYNSPLHF
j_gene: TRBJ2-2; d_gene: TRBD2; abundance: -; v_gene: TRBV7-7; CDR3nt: TGTGCCAGCAGCCCAACTAGCGGGCACTTCAACACCGGGGAGCTGTTTTTT; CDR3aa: CASSPTSGHFNTGELFF
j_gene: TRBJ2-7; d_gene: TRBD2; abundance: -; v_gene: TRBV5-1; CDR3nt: TGCGCCAGCAGCCCCGAGGGACTAGCGGGAGTGTACGAGCAGTACTTC; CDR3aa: CASSPEGLAGVYEQYF
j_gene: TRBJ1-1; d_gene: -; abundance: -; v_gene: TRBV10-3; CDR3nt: TGTGCCATCAGTGGAGGCACTGAAGCTTTCTTT; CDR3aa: CAISGGTEAFF
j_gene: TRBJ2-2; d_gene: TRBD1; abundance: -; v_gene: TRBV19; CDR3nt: TGTGCCAGTAGTGCCAGGGGGTCGGGCACCGGGGAGCTGTTTTTT; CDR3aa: CASSARGSGTGELFF
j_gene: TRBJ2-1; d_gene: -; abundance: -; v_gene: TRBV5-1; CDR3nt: TGCGCCAGCAGCCACTCCGGGCAGGGGGGTGGGAATGAGCAGTTCTTC; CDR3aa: CASSHSGQGGGNEQFF
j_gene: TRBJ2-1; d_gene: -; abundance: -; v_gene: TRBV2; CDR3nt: TGTGCCATAACCGAGATCTACAATGAGCAGTTCTTC; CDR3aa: CAITEIYNEQFF
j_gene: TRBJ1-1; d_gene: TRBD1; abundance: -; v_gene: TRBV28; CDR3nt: TGTGCCAGCAGTTTAGCCGGGACAGTGAACACTGAAGCTTTCTTT; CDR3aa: CASSLAGTVNTEAFF
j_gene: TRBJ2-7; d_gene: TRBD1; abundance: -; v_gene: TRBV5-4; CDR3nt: TGTGCCAGCAGCTCCGGGCACCTCCAGGGGGCCCCTCGATACGAGCAGTACTTC; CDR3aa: CASSSGHLQGAPRYEQYF
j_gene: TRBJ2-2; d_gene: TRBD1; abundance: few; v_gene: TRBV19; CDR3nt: TGTGCCAGTTCGGACAGGGGGTCTTCCCCCCGGGAGCTGTTTTTT; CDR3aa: CASSDRGSSPRELFF
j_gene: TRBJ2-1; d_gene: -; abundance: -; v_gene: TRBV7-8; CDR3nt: TGTGCCAGCAGCTTACGGGACTCGGTCCGGGAGCAGTTCTTC; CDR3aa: CASSLRDSVREQFF
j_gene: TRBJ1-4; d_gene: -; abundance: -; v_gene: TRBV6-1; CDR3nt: TGTGCCAGCAGTGCTCGGGCCTCAGGGGAAAAACTGTTTTTT; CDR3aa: CASSARASGEKLFF
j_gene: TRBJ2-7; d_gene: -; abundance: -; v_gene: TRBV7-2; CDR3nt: TGTGCCAGCAGCTCAAGAAGAGGTGCCTACGAGCAGTACTTC; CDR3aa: CASSSRRGAYEQYF
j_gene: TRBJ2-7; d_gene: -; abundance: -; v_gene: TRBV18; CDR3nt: TGTGCCAGCTCACCGACCCATGTCGACGAGCAGTACTTC; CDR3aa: CASSPTHVDEQYF
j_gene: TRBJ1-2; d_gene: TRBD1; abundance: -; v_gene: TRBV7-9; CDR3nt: TGTGCCAGCAGCTTAACAGGGGGCGCGGACTATGGCTACACCTTC; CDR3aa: CASSLTGGADYGYTF
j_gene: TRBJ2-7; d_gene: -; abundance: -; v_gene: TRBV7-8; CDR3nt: TGTGCCAGCAGTCCGGCACGGACACGGGCGACCTACGAGCAGTACTTC; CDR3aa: CASSPARTRATYEQYF
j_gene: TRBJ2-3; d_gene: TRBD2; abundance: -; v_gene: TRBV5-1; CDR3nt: TGCGCCAGCAGCAATCAACCTAGGCGAGCGGGAGGGGATACGCAGTATTTT; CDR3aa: CASSNQPRRAGGDTQYF
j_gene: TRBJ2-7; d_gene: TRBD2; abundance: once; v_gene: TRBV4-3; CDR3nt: TGCGCCAGCAGCCCTAGGACTAGCGGGGGCTACGAGCAGTACTTC; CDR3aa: CASSPRTSGGYEQYF
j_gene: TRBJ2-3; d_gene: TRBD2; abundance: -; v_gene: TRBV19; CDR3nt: TGTGCCAGTACTCAGGGACTAGCGGGAAGGTCAGATACGCAGTATTTT; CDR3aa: CASTQGLAGRSDTQYF
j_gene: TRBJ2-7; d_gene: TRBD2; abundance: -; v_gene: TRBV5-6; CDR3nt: TGTGCCAGCAGCTTCTCACGGGGCGGGGGATTCTCCTACGAGCAGTACTTC; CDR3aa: CASSFSRGGGFSYEQYF
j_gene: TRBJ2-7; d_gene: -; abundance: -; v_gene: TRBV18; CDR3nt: TGTGCCAGCTCACCTCCTAACAGGGACCACGAGCAGTACTTC; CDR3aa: CASSPPNRDHEQYF